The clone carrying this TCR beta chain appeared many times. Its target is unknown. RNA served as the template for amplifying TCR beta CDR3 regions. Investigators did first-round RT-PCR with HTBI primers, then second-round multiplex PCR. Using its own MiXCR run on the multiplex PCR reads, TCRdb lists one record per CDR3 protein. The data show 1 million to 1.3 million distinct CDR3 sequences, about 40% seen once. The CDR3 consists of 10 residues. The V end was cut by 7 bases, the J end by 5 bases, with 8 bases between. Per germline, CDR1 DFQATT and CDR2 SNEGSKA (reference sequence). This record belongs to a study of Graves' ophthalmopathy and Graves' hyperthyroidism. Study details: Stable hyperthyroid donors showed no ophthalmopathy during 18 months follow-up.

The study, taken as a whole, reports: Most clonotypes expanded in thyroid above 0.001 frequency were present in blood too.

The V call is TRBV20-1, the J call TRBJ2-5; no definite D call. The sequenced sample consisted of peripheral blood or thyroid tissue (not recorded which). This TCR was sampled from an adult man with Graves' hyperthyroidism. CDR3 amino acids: CSGMAETQYF. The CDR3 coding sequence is TGCAGTGGCATGGCGGAGACCCAGTACTTC.